This T cell receptor (beta chain) is from a study of T cell clonotyping in hematopoietic cell transplantation. As for the study in general: Recipient samples before transplant were obtained post-cytoreduction.

General study results and limits: Higher Inverse Simpson Index values in graft donor and pretransplant recipient predicted broader posttransplant TCR diversity. After transplant, recipient diversity fell while pathologically expanded clonotypes grew through day 180.

Assay: immunoSEQ multiplex PCR; the TCRdb copy retains only in-frame clones and omits some. The sample yields roughly 80,000 clones, around 96% seen once. With respect to this clone: Its specificity is not known.

CDR3 length: 15 amino acids. Per germline, CDR1 GTSNPN and CDR2 SVGIG (reference sequence). V was cut by 0 bases and J by 2 bases, with 11 bases left in between. As to time point: recipient sample about 28 days before transplant, after cytoreduction. Recipient blood drawn about 28 days pretransplant and days 30, 100, 180 after. The source material was peripheral blood mononuclear cells, sampled before stem cell transplant. J is TRBJ2-1 and V is TRBV30; TRBD1 is a possible D gene (6 bases). This TCR was sampled from a woman in her fifties or sixties with acute myeloid leukemia. Some clones in this sample may be carry-over from other donors' samples. The CDR3 sequence: CAWSVGTSPYNEQFF. The DNA for the CDR3 is TGTGCCTGGAGTGTAGGGACATCCCCCTACAATGAGCAGTTCTTC. The full variable domain, in which reference TRBV30 and TRBJ2-1 provide the parts outside the CDR3, is SQTIHQWPATLVQPVGSPLSLECTVEGTSNPNLYWYRQAAGRGLQLLFYSVGIGQISSEVPQNLSASRPQDRQFILSSKKLLLSDSGFYLCAWSVGTSPYNEQFFGPGTRLTVL.